This is a list of T cell receptor beta chains from one sample in a study of blood T cell repertoires in COVID-19. The protocol was immunoSEQ multiplex PCR, while the TCRdb copy is restricted to in-frame clones and leaves out a portion. This sample has under 300,000 clones, with roughly 85% found just once. Sequenced input: peripheral blood. All receptors derive from a woman in her 70s with acute or convalescent COVID-19. Both conserved end residues are part of each CDR3. The D gene is left open where the match is weak. A row's size may be missing; if present it is once, few, many or a size class.

CASSPGAQPQHF,TGTGCCAGCTCACCAGGGGCCCAGCCCCAGCATTTT,NA,TRBV18,TRBJ1-5,NA
CATSRGGGRSAETQYF,TGTGCCACCAGCAGAGGGGGGGGCCGTAGTGCGGAGACCCAGTACTTC,NA,TRBV15,TRBJ2-5,NA
CASRPSGQGPDTQYF,TGTGCCAGCAGGCCCTCGGGACAGGGACCAGATACGCAGTATTTT,TRBD1,TRBV11-2,TRBJ2-3,NA
CASSYGRRRGNTIYF,TGTGCCAGCAGTTACGGGCGACGGAGGGGAAACACCATATATTTT,NA,TRBV6-5,TRBJ1-3,NA
CASSSRGSGELFF,TGTGCCAGCAGTTCGCGGGGGTCGGGAGAGCTGTTTTTT,TRBD2,TRBV6-5,TRBJ2-2,NA
CASSNRVFPGYTF,TGTGCCAGCAGTAACCGGGTTTTCCCCGGCTACACCTTC,NA,TRBV11-2,TRBJ1-2,NA
CASSYRGGALGGQFF,TGTGCCAGCAGTTACAGAGGGGGGGCCCTAGGTGGGCAGTTCTTC,NA,TRBV6-5,TRBJ2-1,NA
CASSPQGVMNTEAFF,TGTGCCAGCAGCCCTCAGGGGGTTATGAACACTGAAGCTTTCTTT,TRBD1,TRBV7-2,TRBJ1-1,NA
CASRPHDRGDEAFF,TGTGCCAGCCGACCGCACGACAGGGGCGATGAAGCTTTCTTT,TRBD1,TRBV5-5,TRBJ1-1,NA
CASSPLERNTDTQYF,TGTGCCAGCAGCCCACTAGAGCGGAACACAGATACGCAGTATTTT,NA,TRBV14,TRBJ2-3,NA
CASRLDAQGTGELFF,TGTGCCAGTAGGCTTGACGCACAGGGAACCGGGGAGCTGTTTTTT,NA,TRBV19,TRBJ2-2,once
CASSLQGLGSIGNTIYF,TGTGCCAGCAGCTTACAGGGTTTAGGGTCGATAGGAAACACCATATATTTT,NA,TRBV5-6,TRBJ1-3,many
CASSPKGGANTEAFF,TGTGCCAGCAGCCCCAAAGGGGGGGCCAACACTGAAGCTTTCTTT,NA,TRBV5-5,TRBJ1-1,NA
CASSSSGESNQPQHF,TGCGCCAGCAGCTCCTCAGGGGAAAGCAATCAGCCCCAGCATTTT,NA,TRBV5-1,TRBJ1-5,once
CAWSNLGTASEAFF,TGTGCCTGGAGTAATCTGGGGACAGCCTCTGAAGCTTTCTTT,TRBD1,TRBV30,TRBJ1-1,NA
CASQLPTGTETQYF,TGTGCCAGCCAGCTCCCGACAGGAACAGAGACCCAGTACTTC,NA,TRBV28,TRBJ2-5,NA
CASSRRRTGRPPLHF,TGTGCCAGCAGCAGACGGAGGACAGGGAGGCCACCCCTCCACTTT,NA,TRBV21-1,TRBJ1-6,NA
CASSVDVTTYGYTF,TGTGCCAGCAGCGTAGATGTCACAACCTATGGCTACACCTTC,NA,TRBV9,TRBJ1-2,NA
CASRDRTANTGELFF,TGTGCCAGCAGGGACAGGACCGCGAACACCGGGGAGCTGTTTTTT,TRBD1,TRBV2,TRBJ2-2,NA
CASSSGSGANVLTF,TGTGCCAGCAGCTCAGGGTCAGGGGCCAACGTCCTGACTTTC,NA,TRBV3-1/TRBV3-2,TRBJ2-6,NA
CAWSVGTSRRVNEQFF,TGTGCCTGGAGTGTTGGGACTAGCCGACGAGTCAATGAGCAGTTCTTC,TRBD2,TRBV30,TRBJ2-1,once
CASSTHLANGYTF,TGTGCCAGCAGCACGCACCTCGCTAATGGCTACACCTTC,NA,TRBV3-1/TRBV3-2,TRBJ1-2,NA
CATKGTSGLYNEQFF,TGCGCCACCAAAGGGACTAGCGGGCTGTACAATGAGCAGTTCTTC,TRBD2,TRBV5-1,TRBJ2-1,NA
CASSSGTGGYEQYF,TGCGCCAGCAGCTCCGGGACAGGTGGTTACGAGCAGTACTTC,TRBD1,TRBV5-1,TRBJ2-7,NA
CASSLTGGSTDTQYF,TGCGCCAGCAGCTTGACGGGGGGGAGCACAGATACGCAGTATTTT,TRBD2,TRBV5-1,TRBJ2-3,NA
CASSQDRGSNTEAFF,TGCGCCAGCAGCCAAGATAGGGGTTCGAACACTGAAGCTTTCTTT,NA,TRBV4-1,TRBJ1-1,NA
CASSPSGGWGYGYTF,TGTGCCAGCAGTCCGTCAGGGGGCTGGGGCTATGGCTACACCTTC,TRBD1,TRBV28,TRBJ1-2,NA
CAWARDRGPEKLFF,TGTGCCTGGGCTAGGGACAGGGGCCCCGAAAAACTGTTTTTT,TRBD1,TRBV30,TRBJ1-4,NA
CASSYSHNSNQPQHF,TGTGCCAGCAGTTACTCGCACAATAGCAATCAGCCCCAGCATTTT,NA,TRBV6-6,TRBJ1-5,NA
CASSPGAATYGYTF,TGTGCCAGCAGCCCTGGGGCAGCTACCTATGGCTACACCTTC,NA,TRBV9,TRBJ1-2,NA
CASSEGGGAYEQFF,TGTGCCAGCAGTGAGGGAGGGGGGGCTTATGAGCAGTTCTTC,NA,TRBV6-4,TRBJ2-1,NA
CASSSPGQGLAEQFF,TGTGCCAGCAGTTCGCCGGGACAGGGCTTGGCTGAGCAGTTCTTC,TRBD1,TRBV6-6,TRBJ2-1,once
CASSYGDSRETQYF,TGTGCCAGCAGTTACGGCGACTCGAGAGAGACCCAGTACTTC,NA,TRBV6-5,TRBJ2-5,once
CASSLRVRDRDYGYTF,TGTGCCAGCAGCTTACGGGTCCGGGACAGGGACTATGGCTACACCTTC,TRBD1,TRBV7-8,TRBJ1-2,NA
CAISESGTSGQETQYF,TGTGCCATCAGTGAGTCTGGGACTAGCGGCCAAGAGACCCAGTACTTC,TRBD2,TRBV10-3,TRBJ2-5,NA
CASSMGATGWTYGYTF,TGTGCCAGTAGTATGGGAGCAACAGGGTGGACCTATGGCTACACCTTC,NA,TRBV19,TRBJ1-2,NA
CASSLAGGRTYEQYF,TGTGCCAGCAGCTTAGCGGGGGGGCGAACCTACGAGCAGTACTTC,NA,TRBV7-2,TRBJ2-7,NA
CASSQPGGLNTEAFF,TGTGCCAGCAGCCAACCCGGGGGGCTGAACACTGAAGCTTTCTTT,NA,TRBV4-2,TRBJ1-1,NA
CASSLDGTSLGGYTF,TGTGCCAGCAGCTTGGATGGTACCAGCCTAGGAGGCTACACCTTC,NA,TRBV5-5,TRBJ1-2,NA
CASRGEGSPYEQYF,TGTGCCAGCAGGGGGGAGGGGTCCCCCTACGAGCAGTACTTC,TRBD2,TRBV5-6,TRBJ2-7,NA
CASSRGLLQPQHF,TGTGCCAGCAGCCGAGGGCTTCTTCAGCCCCAGCATTTT,NA,TRBV3-1/TRBV3-2,TRBJ1-5,NA
CASSFSDRGTEQYF,TGTGCCAGCAGCTTCAGTGACAGAGGTACCGAGCAGTACTTC,NA,TRBV7-2,TRBJ2-7,NA